Shown below are 4 T cell receptor beta chains from a single sample sequenced in a study of shared clonotypes between healthy human individuals. Naive CD8 cells were CD45RO-negative, positively selected for CCR7, excluding terminally differentiated effector memory CD45RA+ cells. Sequenced by immunoSEQ multiplex PCR; TCRdb stores in-frame clones only, minus some. The sample consists of roughly 810,000 clones, 90% to 97% of them appearing once. The source material was naive CD8+ T cells sorted from blood. Source of these receptors: a man between 25 and 39 years old in good health.

The CDR3 protein is CASRAKMGLPYNEQFF. In DNA form, the CDR3 reads TGTGCCAGCAGAGCGAAGATGGGATTGCCCTACAATGAGCAGTTCTTC. The chain is built from TRBV2 and TRBJ2-1; D is ambiguous. The CDR3 consists of 16 residues. V was shortened by 6 bases and J by 2 bases, with 17 bases between the two germline ends. Germline-derived CDR1 and CDR2 are SNHLY and FYNNEI.

This clone was detected once. The chain recombines TRBV7-9 with TRBJ2-1, with D possibly called TRBD1 or TRBD2 (5 bases each). The V gene's germline CDR1 is SEHNR and CDR2 FQNEAQ (reference sequence). The length of the CDR3 is 11 residues. CDR3 region: CAGDSYNEQFF. CDR3 sequence (DNA): TGTGCGGGGGACTCCTACAATGAGCAGTTCTTC. The variable domain in full, with the rest retrieved from reference TRBV7-9 and TRBJ2-1, is DTGVSQNPRHKITKRGQNVTFRCDPISEHNRLYWYRQTLGQGPEFLTYFQNEAQLEKSRLLSDRFSAERPKGSFSTLEIQRTEQGDSAMYLCAGDSYNEQFFGPGTRLTVL.

V gene TRBV7-9 combines with J gene TRBJ2-5; TRBD1 matches 12 bases. Germline-derived CDR1 and CDR2 are SEHNR and FQNEAQ (reference sequence). This CDR3 is 18 amino acids long. V gave up 2 bases and J gave up 5 bases; unmatched junction bases: 12. CDR3 nucleotide sequence: TGTGCCAGCAGCTTATGGGACAGGGGGCGTCGGGTCTCGGAGACCCAGTACTTC. This encodes CASSLWDRGRRVSETQYF.

The chain recombines TRBV11-2 with TRBJ2-5, with D possibly being TRBD1 or TRBD2 (5 bases each). Looked up from germline, CDR1 is SGHAT and CDR2 is FQNNGV. The CDR3 has 14 residues. V was pared by 5 bases and J by 5 bases, with 15 bases between. CDR3 loop: CASSTHPGTETQYF. Written as DNA, the CDR3 is TGTGCCAGCAGCACCCACCCTGGGACGGAGACCCAGTACTTC.